This T cell receptor beta chain is drawn from a study of identical twins (dated by TCRdb to 2016 to 2017). With regard to the full study: To test whether fetal clonotypes persist, this study deep-sequenced TCR alpha and beta repertoires from monozygotic twins, from unrelated adults of various ages, and from cord blood. Replicate twin experiments were performed at different times using different library preparation protocols to rule out contamination.

As regards this clonotype: No cognate antigen has been identified for it. Base quality data are lacking; no much larger clone is found one base away.

Only healthy Caucasian donors were included. General conclusions and limits of the study: In beta out-of-frame sequences, excess twin sharing was weaker, because having fewer shared sequences lowered the signal-to-noise ratio. In monozygotic twins, out-of-frame TCR alpha sharing was systematically underestimated by recombination models, although the models agreed with sharing between unrelated individuals. Compared with coincidental sharing between unrelated individuals, out-of-frame TCR alpha sequences shared between twins showed an excess of sequences with low generation probability. Because the same donors could not be followed over many years, the conclusions depended on cross-sectional statistical analysis. Abundant cord blood beta clonotypes carried fewer insertions; young adult naive repertoires showed a weaker similar trend, while memory repertoires showed none. Zero-insertion analyses could be partly confounded by invariant T cells such as MAIT and iNKT, although diverse VJ usage argued against such confounding for most clonotypes.

The germline ends are 7 bases apart after V is trimmed by 7 bases and J by 0 bases. From its cysteine to its phenylalanine, the CDR3 spans 14 amino acids. CDR3 DNA only is kept here, 42 bases in frame from base 1. The library relied on 5' RACE. For sequencing, an Illumina HiSeq 2000 was employed. Template switching added a universal primer binding site, and the final cDNA carried a unique molecular identifier that allowed TCR cDNA molecules to be counted accurately. Specific primers in the conserved constant-segment region were used to synthesize first-strand cDNA for TCR alpha and beta chains. Each cDNA library was double barcoded, with a SMART-Mk sample barcode plus Illumina barcodes, to control for contamination. Two successive PCR steps introduced TruSeq adapter sequences along with Illumina sample barcodes. TCR alpha and beta cDNA libraries were sequenced on the Illumina HiSeq platform with custom primers. The study's processing was this. MiGEC processed the raw reads to extract unique molecular identifiers, while MiXCR was used to determine the CDR3 positions. Recombination models were inferred per individual with the repgenHMM and IGoR tools using an EM algorithm. Shared clonotype analysis was performed with the tcR package in R, normalizing sharing by the product of cloneset sizes. Out-of-frame nonproductive sequences were analyzed to study raw recombination free of thymic and clonal selection effects. The raw public reads went through TCRdb reprocessing: fastp at Q25, MiXCR clone calling, in-frame beta chains kept. Under each unique CDR3 protein, matching rows form one entry showing the most common genes and DNA. TCRdb, not the original authors, processed these V and J calls. The sample table contains some 1,600,000 distinct CDR3 sequences; only one count was recorded for 25% to 35% of them. The ten largest make up more than 0.25% of the sample.

The origin of this receptor is a newborn girl in good health. Sequencing was performed on cord blood. The chain was built from TRBV12-3 or TRBV12-4 and TRBJ2-6; a confident D gene designation cannot be given. The nucleotide sequence is given as TGTGCCAGCACTGTGACCTCTGGGGCCAACGTCCTGACTTTC. It translates to CASTVTSGANVLTF.